Below, 25 T cell receptor beta chains from the same sample are listed, as sequenced in a study of identical twins. One entry per CDR3 protein, called by TCRdb with MiXCR from the 5' RACE reads. Altogether under 300,000 distinct CDR3 sequences are present, 11% to 15% being singletons, with the ten largest covering approximately 9.3%. The specimen was memory (CD45RO+) T cells sorted from blood. These TCRs come from a woman aged 18-30 years in good health.

The chain couples TRBV20-1 to TRBJ2-1; D tentatively fits TRBD1 or TRBD2 (5 bases each). Trimming left V 3 bases short and J 9 bases short, with 12 bases between. The CDR3 is 12 residues long. Germline V gene data show CDR1 as DFQATT and CDR2 as SNEGSKA (reference sequence). DNA for the CDR3: TGCAGTGCTAGCGGGGCCTTTGGTGAGCAGTTCTTC. Amino acids: CSASGAFGEQFF.

This rearrangement joins TRBV15 to TRBJ2-1, with 15 nucleotides matching TRBD2. Germline CDR1 is LNHNV and CDR2 is YYDKDF (reference sequence). The CDR3 length is 18 residues. Trimming took 4 bases from V and 0 from J; bases not matched to a gene: 4. The CDR3, as DNA: TGTGCCACCAGCATTCCGGGACTAGCGGGAGGCTCCTACAATGAGCAGTTCTTC. Protein sequence: CATSIPGLAGGSYNEQFF.

This clonotype was picked up a small number of times. The V and J genes are TRBV12-5 and TRBJ2-5, with a tentative D call TRBD2 (5 bases). The CDR3 spans 14 residues. The germline V gene encodes CDR1 LGHNT and CDR2 FRNRAP. With 2 bases removed from V and 5 bases from J, the gap between germline ends came to 12 bases. CDR3 sequence: CASGLSLGGETQYF. In DNA form, the CDR3 reads TGTGCTAGTGGTTTGTCACTTGGAGGCGAGACCCAGTACTTC.

The J gene is TRBJ2-2, the V gene TRBV5-1; a possible D gene is TRBD1 (6 bases). This CDR3 has 15 amino acids. The germline CDR1 and CDR2 sequences are SGHRS and YFSETQ. Trimming took off 9 bases at V and 0 bases at J, with 15 bases between the two ends. DNA of the CDR3: TGCGCCACCAGGGGTGGGGCGACGAACACCGGGGAGCTGTTTTTT. Its protein product is CATRGGATNTGELFF.

This chain connects TRBV6-2 or TRBV6-3 to TRBJ2-2; maybe TRBD2 (6 bases). V lost 2 bases to trimming and J lost 2 bases, with 15 bases between them. CDR1 and CDR2 (germline): MNHEY, SVGEGT. The CDR3 is 17 amino acids. The CDR3 loop is CASSYMGTGFNTGELFF. In nucleotides, the CDR3 is TGTGCCAGCAGTTACATGGGGACTGGATTCAACACCGGGGAGCTGTTTTTT.

The chain joins TRBV5-1 to TRBJ1-1; 8 positions match TRBD1. The CDR3 has 14 amino acids. V gave up 3 bases and J gave up 8 bases; unmatched junction bases: 9. Germline V gene data show CDR1 as SGHRS and CDR2 as YFSETQ. CDR3 loop: CASSSQGAGNEAFF. For the CDR3, the DNA is TGCGCCAGCAGCTCTCAGGGGGCGGGCAACGAAGCTTTCTTT.

CDR3 amino acids: CASSLMGLAGVDTQYF. The CDR3 DNA reads as TGTGCCAGCAGCTTAATGGGACTAGCGGGAGTCGATACGCAGTATTTT. The chain uses TRBV7-9 and TRBJ2-3; 14 bases are shared with TRBD2. The CDR3 is 16 residues long. With 2 bases clipped from V and 6 bases from J, the junction kept 4 bases outside the gene matches. Germline CDR1 reads SEHNR; CDR2 reads FQNEAQ (reference sequence).

This clonotype was seen a handful of times. The rearrangement links TRBV7-9 to TRBJ1-1; 7 nucleotides line up with TRBD1. V lost 4 bases to trimming and J lost 2 bases; unmatched junction nucleotides: 4. Germline lookup yields CDR1 SEHNR and CDR2 FQNEAQ (reference sequence). The CDR3 loop spans 14 amino acids. The CDR3 here is CASSSRGINTEAFF. DNA for the CDR3: TGTGCCAGCAGCTCCAGGGGGATCAACACTGAAGCTTTCTTT.

Many counts were recorded for this clonotype. The rearrangement uses TRBV7-9 and TRBJ1-5; D unresolved. The germline gives CDR1 SEHNR, CDR2 FQNEAQ (reference sequence). The CDR3 is 13 residues long. The V and J ends lost 5 bases and 5 bases respectively, with 10 bases between them. DNA of the CDR3: TGTGCCAGCAGCCAGAACCGGGATCAGCCCCAGCATTTT. Translation gives CASSQNRDQPQHF.

The chain links TRBV3-1 to TRBJ2-7; D remains unclear. The CDR3 runs to 14 residues. The germline V gene encodes CDR1 LGHDT and CDR2 YNNKEL (reference sequence). Trimming cost V 4 bases and J 1 base, with 11 bases left between them. The CDR3 protein is CASSPRSRSYEQYF. DNA of the CDR3: TGTGCCAGCAGCCCTCGAAGTAGATCCTACGAGCAGTACTTC.

This clonotype was recorded a few times. The chain employs TRBV12-3 or TRBV12-4 and TRBJ1-1, with TRBD1 as a possible D gene (6 bases). There are 13 residues in the CDR3. Trimming cost V 0 bases and J 6 bases, with 8 bases left between them. CDR3 DNA: TGTGCCAGCAGTTTAGCAGGGGGAGCTGAAGCTTTCTTT. Protein sequence: CASSLAGGAEAFF.

This clonotype was recorded a few times. One end of the junction fails to match germline, which may point to a read error. This sequence joins TRBV7-7 and TRBJ2-3, with TRBD2 as a possible D gene (6 bases). CDR3 length: 15 residues. CDR1 SSHAT and CDR2 FNYEAQ come from the germline V gene (reference sequence). CDR3 residues: CASSLAGGVSDTQYF. CDR3 sequence (DNA): TGTGCTAGCAGCTTAGCAGGAGGGGTGTCAGATACGCAGTATTTT.

This clonotype was detected ten times or more. The chain links TRBV12-3 or TRBV12-4 to TRBJ2-5; no clear D gene. V gave up 3 bases and J gave up 0 bases, with 2 bases separating them. This CDR3 has 12 amino acids. The CDR3 here is CASSFNQETQYF. CDR3 in DNA: TGTGCCAGCAGTTTTAACCAAGAGACCCAGTACTTC.

The chain has TRBV12-3 or TRBV12-4 and TRBJ1-6, with a possible D match to TRBD1 (5 bases). Trimming stripped 4 bases from V and 8 bases from J, with 12 bases between. The CDR3 loop spans 14 amino acids. The CDR3 loop is CASSYRGTDSPLHF. The CDR3 nucleotides read TGTGCCAGCAGTTACCGCGGGACGGATTCACCCCTCCACTTT.

This clonotype was observed a few times. This chain uses TRBV3-1 with TRBJ2-2; no definite D call. The V gene's germline CDR1 is LGHDT and CDR2 YNNKEL (reference sequence). This CDR3 region has 13 residues. Trimming pared 4 bases from V and 4 bases from J, leaving 7 bases between. The CDR3, as DNA: TGTGCCAGCAGCCCAACCTTCACCGGGGAGCTGTTTTTT. This encodes CASSPTFTGELFF.

The V call is TRBV30, the J call TRBJ1-2; 8 bases match TRBD1. Germline CDR1 is GTSNPN and CDR2 is SVGIG (reference sequence). The CDR3 extends over 10 amino acids. The ends lost 7 bases at V and 8 bases at J; junction bases unmatched: 3. CDR3 in DNA: TGTGCCTTACAGGGGGGAGGCTACACCTTC. It translates to CALQGGGYTF.

This clonotype was seen more than once but under ten times. DNA of the CDR3: TGTGCCAGCAGCTTAGCTAGCGGGGTTGGCTACGAGCAGTACTTC. Encoded protein: CASSLASGVGYEQYF. The genes are TRBV7-2 and TRBJ2-7; TRBD2 aligns across 8 bases. CDR3 length: 15 residues. Trimming took 0 bases from V and 3 from J; bases not matched to a gene: 4. The germline CDR1 and CDR2 sequences are SGHTA and FQGNSA.

This clonotype was seen more than once but under ten times. The CDR3 is CASSWPRAYEQYF. CDR3 sequence (DNA): TGCGCCAGCAGCTGGCCCAGGGCCTACGAGCAGTACTTC. The J gene is TRBJ2-7, the V gene TRBV5-1; TRBD1 is a possible D gene (5 bases). The ends were cut back, 3 bases at V and 2 bases at J, with 9 bases in the middle. The CDR3 has 13 residues. The germline V gene has CDR1 SGHRS and CDR2 YFSETQ.

This clonotype was detected a few times. V is TRBV6-1 and J is TRBJ2-7; TRBD1 aligns across 7 bases. The CDR3 is 14 residues long. V shed 7 bases and J 2 bases; nucleotides not matched to a gene: 8. Germline V gene data show CDR1 as MNHNS and CDR2 as SASEGT. The DNA for the CDR3 is TGTGCCAGCAACTATCGGACAGGAGCCTACGAGCAGTACTTC. Protein sequence: CASNYRTGAYEQYF.

The rearrangement joins TRBV9 to TRBJ2-1; 9 bases agree with TRBD2. The V gene's germline CDR1 is SGDLS and CDR2 YYNGEE. The CDR3 covers 15 residues. V shed 0 bases and J 9 bases; nucleotides not matched to a gene: 7. The CDR3 region is CASSVAGTSPFEQFF. The CDR3 nucleotides are TGTGCCAGCAGCGTAGCCGGGACTAGCCCCTTTGAGCAGTTCTTC.

This clonotype was found a few times. The V gene is TRBV11-2, the J gene TRBJ2-7, with a tentative D call TRBD2 (5 bases). The CDR3 sequence is 14 residues long. Germline V gene sequence: CDR1 SGHAT, CDR2 FQNNGV. V was shortened by 5 bases and J by 0 bases, with 11 bases between the two germline ends. The CDR3 protein is CASSRTGSSYEQYF. CDR3 in DNA: TGTGCCAGCAGCAGGACGGGGAGCTCCTACGAGCAGTACTTC. Combining the CDR3 with reference TRBV11-2 and TRBJ2-7 gives the whole variable domain EAGVAQSPRYKIIEKRQSVAFWCNPISGHATLYWYQQILGQGPKLLIQFQNNGVVDDSQLPKDRFSAERLKGVDSTLKIQPAKLEDSAVYLCASSRTGSSYEQYFGPGTRLTVT.

This clonotype was observed at least ten times. The V and J genes are TRBV3-1 and TRBJ1-1; D is unresolved. This CDR3 is 12 amino acids long. V lost 1 base to trimming and J lost 10 bases, with 10 bases between them. Germline CDR1 LGHDT, CDR2 YNNKEL (reference sequence). This CDR3 is CASSQGAWRAFF. CDR3 DNA: TGTGCCAGCAGCCAAGGCGCCTGGAGAGCTTTCTTT.

V and J are TRBV7-9 and TRBJ2-5; TRBD2 matches at 10 bases. Germline values: CDR1 SEHNR, CDR2 FQNEAQ (reference sequence). The CDR3 length is 12 residues. V gave up 10 bases and J gave up 5 bases; unmatched junction bases: 4. The CDR3 DNA is TGTGCCACGAGCGGGGGGGTTGAGACCCAGTACTTC. Translated, it gives CATSGGVETQYF.

This chain connects TRBV20-1 to TRBJ2-7; D perhaps matches TRBD1 (6 bases). Trimming took off 3 bases at V and 2 bases at J, with 11 bases between the two ends. Germline V CDR1 and CDR2: DFQATT, SNEGSKA (reference sequence). This CDR3 has 13 residues. The CDR3 protein is CSARRQVAYEQYF. The CDR3 DNA follows: TGCAGTGCTAGGAGACAGGTAGCCTACGAGCAGTACTTC.

This chain connects TRBV9 to TRBJ1-1, with D possibly matching TRBD1 (5 bases). V was cut by 6 bases and J by 5 bases, with 23 bases left in between. CDR3 size: 16 residues. Germline V gives CDR1 SGDLS, CDR2 YYNGEE. The CDR3 here is CASTPIPRVGGTEAFF. The CDR3, as DNA: TGTGCCAGCACCCCAATCCCTAGGGTCGGGGGAACTGAAGCTTTCTTT.